What follows are 10 T cell receptor beta chains derived from one specimen sequenced in a study of CD8 T cells in ankylosing spondylitis. TCRdb re-analysed the 5' RACE reads in MiXCR, keeping a single row per CDR3 protein. The sample gives some 220,000 distinct CDR3 sequences, around 8% of which show up once; roughly 5% is in the top ten. The sequenced material came from blood, either unsorted or a sorted T cell fraction (not recorded which). These receptors were collected from a female donor with ankylosing spondylitis or in good health (not recorded which).

This clonotype was recorded at least ten times. This sequence joins TRBV5-4 and TRBJ2-7; 9 nucleotides agree with TRBD2. The CDR3 is 15 residues long. V trimming: 1 base; J trimming: 5 bases; junction bases outside the gene matches: 7. Germline V CDR1 and CDR2: SGHNT, YYREEE (reference sequence). The CDR3 reads CASSLNVAGGDEQYF. CDR3 nucleotide sequence: TGTGCCAGCAGCTTGAATGTGGCGGGAGGGGACGAGCAGTACTTC.

This clonotype was seen ten or more times. This chain uses TRBV12-3 or TRBV12-4 with TRBJ1-5; D is ambiguous. V was trimmed by 6 bases and J by 3 bases, leaving 21 bases between them. CDR3 size: 17 residues. CDR3 region: CASSRLEVDFPNQPQHF. CDR3 DNA: TGTGCCAGCAGCCGTCTGGAGGTCGATTTCCCCAATCAGCCCCAGCATTTT.

The rearrangement joins TRBV7-6 to TRBJ2-3; 16 bases are shared with TRBD2. V lost 5 bases to trimming and J lost 6 bases; unmatched junction nucleotides: 5. Germline CDR1 reads SGHVS; CDR2 reads FNYEAQ. This CDR3 region has 16 residues. As DNA, the CDR3 is TGTGCCAGCAGCCAAGGGACTAGCGGGAGGGTGGATACGCAGTATTTT. It yields the protein CASSQGTSGRVDTQYF.

This clonotype appeared a few times. J is TRBJ2-5 and V is TRBV9; TRBD2 agrees at 12 bases. V shed 3 bases and J 5 bases; nucleotides not matched to a gene: 5. CDR1 is SGDLS and CDR2 is YYNGEE in the germline V gene. The CDR3 consists of 15 residues. CDR3 sequence: CASSASGRGWETQYF. For the CDR3, the DNA is TGTGCCAGCAGCGCTAGCGGGAGGGGTTGGGAGACCCAGTACTTC.

This clonotype turned up a few times. The CDR3 DNA sequence: TGCAGTGCTAGAGGGTTGGACAGCCGATCCTACGAGCAGTACTTC. It codes for CSARGLDSRSYEQYF. This chain connects TRBV20-1 to TRBJ2-7; a possible D gene is TRBD1 (6 bases). Per germline, CDR1 DFQATT and CDR2 SNEGSKA (reference sequence). Between the trimmed V and J ends, which lost 1 base and 1 base, there was a span of 14 bases. The CDR3 consists of 15 residues.

This clonotype has a count of ten or more. V usage is TRBV7-2 and J usage is TRBJ2-7, with TRBD1 matching over 7 bases. The germline V gene encodes CDR1 SGHTA and CDR2 FQGNSA. The CDR3 sequence is 17 residues long. The V and J ends lost 5 bases and 2 bases, in that order; junction bases with no gene match: 15. The CDR3 spells CASSLLTTGTATYEQYF. CDR3 DNA sequence: TGTGCCAGCAGCCTACTTACTACCGGGACAGCAACCTACGAGCAGTACTTC.

This clonotype has ten or more counts. This rearrangement joins TRBV12-3 or TRBV12-4 to TRBJ1-1, with unresolved D. This CDR3 region has 13 residues. Trimming cost V 8 bases and J 1 base, with 11 bases left between them. Here the CDR3 reads CASRPGQNTEAFF. Written as DNA, the CDR3 is TGTGCCAGCCGTCCCGGGCAGAACACTGAAGCTTTCTTT.

This clonotype was seen repeatedly, ten times or more. V is TRBV5-1 and J is TRBJ1-1; D ambiguous. From germline, CDR1 is SGHRS and CDR2 YFSETQ. The CDR3 loop spans 13 amino acids. Trimming took 1 base from V and 4 from J, leaving 8 bases between them. Written as DNA, the CDR3 is TGCGCCAGCAGCTTGAAGCAGTTCACTGAAGCTTTCTTT. Amino acids: CASSLKQFTEAFF. The whole variable domain, remainder taken from reference TRBV5-1 and TRBJ1-1, is KAGVTQTPRYLIKTRGQQVTLSCSPISGHRSVSWYQQTPGQGLQFLFEYFSETQRNKGNFPGRFSGRQFSNSRSEMNVSTLELGDSALYLCASSLKQFTEAFFGQGTRLTVV.

This clonotype was observed at least ten times. V gene TRBV15 combines with J gene TRBJ2-2; D unclear. CDR3 length: 14 amino acids. V was pared by 0 bases and J by 5 bases, with 7 bases between. CDR1 and CDR2 (germline): LNHNV, YYDKDF (reference sequence). Here the CDR3 reads CATSRDYGTGELFF. The CDR3 region has the DNA TGTGCCACCAGCAGAGATTACGGTACCGGGGAGCTGTTTTTT.

This clonotype was counted ten times or more. The chain joins TRBV6-1 to TRBJ2-7; 10 nucleotides line up with TRBD1. The CDR3 totals 16 residues. The V and J ends lost 5 bases and 5 bases, in that order; junction bases with no gene match: 12. Germline loops: CDR1 MNHNS, CDR2 SASEGT. The CDR3 sequence is CASSLGGTGEFHEQYF. CDR3 sequence (DNA): TGTGCCAGCAGTCTCGGCGGGACAGGGGAGTTCCACGAGCAGTACTTC.